This TCR beta chain was identified during a study of cytomegalovirus exposure and HLA in healthy donors. About this clone: Its antigen is undetermined.

CDR3 size: 16 residues. Germline assignment: CDR1 KGHSH and CDR2 LQKENI. The germline V and J ends were trimmed by 7 bases and 1 base, with 14 bases remaining between them. PCR used 60 Vbeta primers and 13 Jbeta primers. Source study methods: In a later analysis, the count reached approximately 80 million unique TCR beta chains, with 9 million to 11 million shared. Using immunoSEQ multiplex PCR, the repertoire was profiled, and TCRdb retains in-frame clones only, with some absent. V and J calls and clone size follow that table, whereas D and trimming were derived from the DNA. The sample yields about 190,000 clones, 79% seen once. General study findings and limits: CMV serostatus was the sole immune exposure data available.

The TCR comes from a woman in her forties or fifties in good health and CMV-seronegative. The chain combines TRBV18 with TRBJ2-6, with D maybe TRBD1 (5 bases). Sequencing used PBMCs. CDR3 nucleotides: TGTGCCAGCTATAGAAGGGGTTCGTCTGGGGCCAACGTCCTGACTTTC. Translated, it gives CASYRRGSSGANVLTF.